The clone carrying this T cell receptor (beta chain) appeared a few times. V lost 5 bases and J lost 6; bases outside the gene matches: 10. The CDR3 length is 15 residues. The data originate from a study of blood T cells in healthy people across ages. The use of a sample-barcoded 5' primer and a J-beta primer mix characterized a second PCR of about 6 to 12 cycles. TCRdb ran MiXCR on the 5' RACE reads and lists one entry per CDR3 protein. The sample yields approximately 2,000,000 distinct CDR3 sequences, 30% to 40% seen once. The source is a human donor in good health. Material for sequencing was blood. The chain combines TRBV12-3 or TRBV12-4 with TRBJ2-3, with 8 bases lining up with TRBD1. The CDR3 coding sequence is TGTGCCAGCAGTCCCCGGACAGGGTTTGGGGATACGCAGTATTTT. Its protein is CASSPRTGFGDTQYF.